This TCR beta chain emerged from a study of blood T cell repertoires in COVID-19. Study-level background: Sources were T cells, B-cell-depleted T cells, or PBMCs; the material itself was cDNA or gDNA.

The Seattle patients joined while their infection was active and were tracked longitudinally afterward. Clones were read by immunoSEQ multiplex PCR, and TCRdb kept only the in-frame ones, dropping some. The sample carries roughly 210,000 clones, 80% to 90% recorded once. This TCR was recovered from a woman older than 75 with COVID-19, enrolled during active disease. Input material: peripheral blood.

DNA for the CDR3: TGTGCCAGCAGCTCTCAGGGGGCTCGAGAGACCCAGTACTTC. It translates to CASSSQGARETQYF. The chain carries TRBV5-6 and TRBJ2-5; the match to TRBD1 covers 8 bases. Unmatched junction bases numbered 5, after V lost 3 bases and J lost 4 bases. Germline V CDR1 and CDR2: SGHDT, YYEEEE. CDR3 size: 14 residues.